This TCR beta chain was observed in a study of cytomegalovirus exposure and HLA in healthy donors. Across the whole study: Caucasian-associated ancestry cluster membership applied to about 77% of approximately 420 genotyped donors.

Researchers ran the PCR with 60 Vbeta and 13 Jbeta primers. Method: immunoSEQ multiplex PCR; TCRdb's copy keeps in-frame clones and lacks some. In the table there are around 55,000 clones, around 78% of which are singletons. V was shortened by 6 bases and J by 0 bases, with 12 bases between the two germline ends. There are 15 residues in the CDR3. Germline loops: CDR1 SGHTA, CDR2 FQGNSA. This sequence joins TRBV7-2 and TRBJ1-5; TRBD1 is a possible D gene (5 bases). The sequencing input was PBMCs. This receptor was identified in a female donor in good health and CMV-seronegative. The CDR3 nucleotides read TGTGCCAGCAGTCACAGGTTTGATAGCAATCAGCCCCAGCATTTT. Protein: CASSHRFDSNQPQHF.